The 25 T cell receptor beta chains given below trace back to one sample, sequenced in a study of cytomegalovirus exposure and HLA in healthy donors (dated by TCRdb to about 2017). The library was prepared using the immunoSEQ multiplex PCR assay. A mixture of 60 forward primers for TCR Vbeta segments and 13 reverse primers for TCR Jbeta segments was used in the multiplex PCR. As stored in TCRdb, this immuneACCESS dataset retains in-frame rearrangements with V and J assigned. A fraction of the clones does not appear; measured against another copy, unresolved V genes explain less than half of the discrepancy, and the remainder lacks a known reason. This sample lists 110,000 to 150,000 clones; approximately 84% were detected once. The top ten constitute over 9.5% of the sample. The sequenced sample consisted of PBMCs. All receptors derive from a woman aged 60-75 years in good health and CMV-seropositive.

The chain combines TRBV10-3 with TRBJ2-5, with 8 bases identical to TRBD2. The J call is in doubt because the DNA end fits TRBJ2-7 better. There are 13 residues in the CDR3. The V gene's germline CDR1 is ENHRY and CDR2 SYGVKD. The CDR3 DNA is TGTGCCATCAGAAGAGCGGGAGACTACGAGCAGTACTTC. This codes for CAIRRAGDYEQYF.

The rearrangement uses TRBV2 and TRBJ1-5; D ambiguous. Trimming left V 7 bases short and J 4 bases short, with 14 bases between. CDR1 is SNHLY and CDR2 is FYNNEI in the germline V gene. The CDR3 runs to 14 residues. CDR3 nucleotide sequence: TGTGCCAGCAACCCGGGCCGGGGAAATCAGCCCCAGCATTTT. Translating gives CASNPGRGNQPQHF.

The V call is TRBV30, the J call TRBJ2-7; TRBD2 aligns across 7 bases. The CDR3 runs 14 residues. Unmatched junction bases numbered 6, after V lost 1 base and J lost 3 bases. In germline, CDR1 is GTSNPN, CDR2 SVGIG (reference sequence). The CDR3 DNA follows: TGTGCCTGGAGTGGAAGCGGGATTCTCTACGAGCAGTACTTC. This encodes CAWSGSGILYEQYF.

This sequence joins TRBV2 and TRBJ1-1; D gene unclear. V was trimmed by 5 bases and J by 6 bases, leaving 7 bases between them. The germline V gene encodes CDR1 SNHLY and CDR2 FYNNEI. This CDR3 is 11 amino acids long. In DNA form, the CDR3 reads TGTGCCAGCAGTTCCCGTTCTGAAGCTTTCTTT. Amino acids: CASSSRSEAFF. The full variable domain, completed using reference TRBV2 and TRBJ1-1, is EPEVTQTPSHQVTQMGQEVILRCVPISNHLYFYWYRQILGQKVEFLVSFYNNEISEKSEIFDDQFSVERPDGSNFTLKIRSTKLEDSAMYFCASSSRSEAFFGQGTRLTVV.

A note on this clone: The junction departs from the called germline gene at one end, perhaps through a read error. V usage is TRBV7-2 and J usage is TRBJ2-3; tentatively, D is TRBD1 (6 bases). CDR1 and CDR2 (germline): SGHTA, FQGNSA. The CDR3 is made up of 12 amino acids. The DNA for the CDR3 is TGTGCCAGCAGCATGGACAGAGATATGCAGTATTTT. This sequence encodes CASSMDRDMQYF.

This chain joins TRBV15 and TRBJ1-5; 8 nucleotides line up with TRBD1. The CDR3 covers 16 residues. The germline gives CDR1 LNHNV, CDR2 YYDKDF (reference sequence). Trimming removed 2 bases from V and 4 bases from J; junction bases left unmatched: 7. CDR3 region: CATSRRGQGANQPQHF. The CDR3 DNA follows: TGTGCCACCAGCAGAAGGGGGCAGGGGGCAAATCAGCCCCAGCATTTT.

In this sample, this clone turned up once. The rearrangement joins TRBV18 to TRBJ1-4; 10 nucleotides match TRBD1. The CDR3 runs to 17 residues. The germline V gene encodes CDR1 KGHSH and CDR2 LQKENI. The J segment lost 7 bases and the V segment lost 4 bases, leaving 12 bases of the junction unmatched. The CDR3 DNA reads TGTGCCAGCTCACTATATCCCAACCGGGACAGGGGTGAAAAACTGTTTTTT. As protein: CASSLYPNRDRGEKLFF.

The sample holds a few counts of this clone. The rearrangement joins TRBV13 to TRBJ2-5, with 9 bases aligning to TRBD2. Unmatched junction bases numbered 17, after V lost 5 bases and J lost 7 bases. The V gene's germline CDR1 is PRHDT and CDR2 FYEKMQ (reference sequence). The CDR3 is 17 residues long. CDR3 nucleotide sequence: TGTGCCAGCAGCCTCGAGGAAGGTAGCGGGAGAGGAGCGACCCAGTACTTC. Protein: CASSLEEGSGRGATQYF.

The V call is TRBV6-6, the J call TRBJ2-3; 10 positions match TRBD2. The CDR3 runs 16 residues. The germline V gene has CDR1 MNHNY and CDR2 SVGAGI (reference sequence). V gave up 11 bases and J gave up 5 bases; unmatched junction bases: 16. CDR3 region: CAALKVSGRTVDTQYF. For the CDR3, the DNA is TGTGCCGCCCTAAAGGTTAGCGGGAGGACGGTAGATACGCAGTATTTT.

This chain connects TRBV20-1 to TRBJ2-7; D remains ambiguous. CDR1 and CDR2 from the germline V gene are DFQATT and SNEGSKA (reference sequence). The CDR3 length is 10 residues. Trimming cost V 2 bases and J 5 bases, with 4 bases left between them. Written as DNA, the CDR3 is TGCAGTGCTAGAAATAACGAGCAGTACTTC. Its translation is CSARNNEQYF.

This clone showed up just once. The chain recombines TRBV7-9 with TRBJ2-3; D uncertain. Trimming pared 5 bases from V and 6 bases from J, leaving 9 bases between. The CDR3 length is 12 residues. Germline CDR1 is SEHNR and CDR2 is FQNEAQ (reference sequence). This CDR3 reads CASSPWRDTQYF. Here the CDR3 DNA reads TGTGCCAGCAGCCCCTGGCGGGATACGCAGTATTTT.

CDR3 DNA sequence: TGTGCCAGCAGCCCAGGGGAAGATACGCAGTATTTT. It is translated as CASSPGEDTQYF. The chain uses TRBV6-6 and TRBJ2-3, with D perhaps matching TRBD1 (6 bases). This CDR3 spans 12 amino acids. V lost 6 bases, J lost 5 bases, and 9 bases lay in between. CDR1 and CDR2 (germline): MNHNY, SVGAGI (reference sequence).

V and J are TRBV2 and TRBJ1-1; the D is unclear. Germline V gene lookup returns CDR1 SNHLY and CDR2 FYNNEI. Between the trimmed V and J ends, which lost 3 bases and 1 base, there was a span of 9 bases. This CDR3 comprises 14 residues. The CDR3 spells CASSESWANTEAFF. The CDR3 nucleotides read TGTGCCAGCAGTGAGTCCTGGGCGAACACTGAAGCTTTCTTT.

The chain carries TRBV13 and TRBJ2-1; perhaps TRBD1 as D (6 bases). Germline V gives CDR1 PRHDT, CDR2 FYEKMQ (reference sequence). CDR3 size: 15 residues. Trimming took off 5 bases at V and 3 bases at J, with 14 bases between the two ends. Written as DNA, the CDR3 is TGTGCCAGCAGCCGACAGGAGAGTGTCTACAATGAGCAGTTCTTC. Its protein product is CASSRQESVYNEQFF. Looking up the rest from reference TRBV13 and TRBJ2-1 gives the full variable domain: AAGVIQSPRHLIKEKRETATLKCYPIPRHDTVYWYQQGPGQDPQFLISFYEKMQSDKGSIPDRFSAQQFSDYHSELNMSSLELGDSALYFCASSRQESVYNEQFFGPGTRLTVL.

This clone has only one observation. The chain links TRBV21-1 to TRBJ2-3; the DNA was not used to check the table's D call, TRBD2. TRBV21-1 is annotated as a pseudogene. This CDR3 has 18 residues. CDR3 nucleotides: TGTGCCAGCAGCAACGACCGTCCTAGCGGGAGAGGAACAGATACGCAGTATTTT. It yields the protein CASSNDRPSGRGTDTQYF.

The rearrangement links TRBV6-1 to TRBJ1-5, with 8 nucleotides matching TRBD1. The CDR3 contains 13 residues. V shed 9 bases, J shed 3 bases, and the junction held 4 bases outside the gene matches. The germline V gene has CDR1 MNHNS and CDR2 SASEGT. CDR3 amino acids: CASRQGPNQPQHF. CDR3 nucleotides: TGTGCCAGTAGACAGGGGCCCAATCAGCCCCAGCATTTT.

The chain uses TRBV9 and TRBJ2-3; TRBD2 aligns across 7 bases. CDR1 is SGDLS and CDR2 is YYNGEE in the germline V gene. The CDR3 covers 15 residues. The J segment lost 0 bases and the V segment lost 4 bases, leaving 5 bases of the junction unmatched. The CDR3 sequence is CASSTLAASTDTQYF. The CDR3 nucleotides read TGTGCCAGCAGCACCCTAGCGGCTAGCACAGATACGCAGTATTTT.

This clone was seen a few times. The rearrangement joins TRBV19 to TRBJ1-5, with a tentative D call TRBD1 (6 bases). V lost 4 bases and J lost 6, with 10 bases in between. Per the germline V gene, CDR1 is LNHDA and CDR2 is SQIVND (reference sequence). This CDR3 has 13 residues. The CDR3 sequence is CASSNRVGQPQHF. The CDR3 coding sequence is TGTGCCAGTAGTAACAGGGTCGGTCAGCCCCAGCATTTT.

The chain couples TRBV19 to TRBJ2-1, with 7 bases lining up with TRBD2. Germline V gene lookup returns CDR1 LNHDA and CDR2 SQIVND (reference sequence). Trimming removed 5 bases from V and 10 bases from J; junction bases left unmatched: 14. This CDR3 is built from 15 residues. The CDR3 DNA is TGTGCCAGTAGTCCCACGGCGGGAGTGGGTCGGGAGCAGTTCTTC. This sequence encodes CASSPTAGVGREQFF.

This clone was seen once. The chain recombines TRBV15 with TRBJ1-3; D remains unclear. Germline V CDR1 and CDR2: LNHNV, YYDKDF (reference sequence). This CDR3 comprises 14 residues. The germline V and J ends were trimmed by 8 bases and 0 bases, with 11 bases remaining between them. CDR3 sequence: CATLDLSSGNTIYF. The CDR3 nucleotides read TGTGCCACCTTAGACTTGAGCTCTGGAAACACCATATATTTT.

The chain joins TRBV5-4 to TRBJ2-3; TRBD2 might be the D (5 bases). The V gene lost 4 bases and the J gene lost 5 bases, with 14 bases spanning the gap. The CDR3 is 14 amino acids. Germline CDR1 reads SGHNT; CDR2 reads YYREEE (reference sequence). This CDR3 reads CASSRSRGLDTQYF. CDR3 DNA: TGTGCCAGCAGCCGTAGCAGAGGGCTAGATACGCAGTATTTT.

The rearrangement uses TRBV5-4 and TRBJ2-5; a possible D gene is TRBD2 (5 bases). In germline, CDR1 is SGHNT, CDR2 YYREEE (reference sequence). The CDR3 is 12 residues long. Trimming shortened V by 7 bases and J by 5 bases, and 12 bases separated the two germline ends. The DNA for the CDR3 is TGTGCCAGCGCCCTGACGGGGGAGACCCAGTACTTC. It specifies CASALTGETQYF.

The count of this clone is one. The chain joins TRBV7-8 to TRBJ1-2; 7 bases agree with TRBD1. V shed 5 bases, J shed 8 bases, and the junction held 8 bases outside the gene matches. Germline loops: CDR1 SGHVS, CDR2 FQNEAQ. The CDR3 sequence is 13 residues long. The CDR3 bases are TGTGCCAGCAGCCCAACAGGGGTGAGCGGCTACACCTTC. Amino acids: CASSPTGVSGYTF.

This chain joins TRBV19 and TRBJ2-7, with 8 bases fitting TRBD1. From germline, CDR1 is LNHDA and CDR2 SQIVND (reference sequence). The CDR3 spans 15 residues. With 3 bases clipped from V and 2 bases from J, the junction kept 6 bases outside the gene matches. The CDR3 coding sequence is TGTGCCAGTAGTATCGCCGGGACAGGAGCCTACGAGCAGTACTTC. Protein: CASSIAGTGAYEQYF.

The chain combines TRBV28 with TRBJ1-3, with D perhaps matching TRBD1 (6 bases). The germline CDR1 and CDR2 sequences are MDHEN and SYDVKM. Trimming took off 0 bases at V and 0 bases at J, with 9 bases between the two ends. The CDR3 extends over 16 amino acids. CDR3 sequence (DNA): TGTGCCAGCAGTTTATGGGGAGGGGGCTCTGGAAACACCATATATTTT. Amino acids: CASSLWGGGSGNTIYF. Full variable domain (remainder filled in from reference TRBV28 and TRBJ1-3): DVKVTQSSRYLVKRTGEKVFLECVQDMDHENMFWYRQDPGLGLRLIYFSYDVKMKEKGDIPEGYSVSREKKERFSLILESASTNQTSMYLCASSLWGGGSGNTIYFGEGSWLTVV.